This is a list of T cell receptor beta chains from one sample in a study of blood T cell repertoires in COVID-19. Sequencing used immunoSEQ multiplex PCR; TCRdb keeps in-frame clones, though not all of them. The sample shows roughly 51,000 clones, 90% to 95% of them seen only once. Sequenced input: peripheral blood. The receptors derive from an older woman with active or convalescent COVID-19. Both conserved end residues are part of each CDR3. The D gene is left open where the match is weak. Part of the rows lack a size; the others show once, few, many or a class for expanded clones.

CDR3: CASSPLRPNQPQHF; DNA: TGTGCCAGCAGTCCCCTACGTCCCAATCAGCCCCAGCATTTT; J: TRBJ1-5; V: TRBV28; D: -; size: -
CDR3: CASSRQASNQPQHF; DNA: TGTGCCAGCAGTCGACAGGCTAGCAATCAGCCCCAGCATTTT; J: TRBJ1-5; V: TRBV28; D: -; size: -
CDR3: CASRTRDSSYEQYF; DNA: TGCGCCAGTAGAACCCGGGACAGCTCCTACGAGCAGTACTTC; J: TRBJ2-7; V: TRBV5-1; D: TRBD1; size: -
CDR3: CASSLVGQTEKLFF; DNA: TGCGCCAGCAGCTTGGTGGGACAGACTGAAAAACTGTTTTTT; J: TRBJ1-4; V: TRBV5-1; D: TRBD1; size: once
CDR3: CASSPGVSYEQYF; DNA: TGTGCCAGCAGCCCGGGAGTTTCCTACGAGCAGTACTTC; J: TRBJ2-7; V: TRBV2; D: -; size: -
CDR3: CASSIPGLAGRETQYF; DNA: TGTGCCAGTAGTATACCGGGACTAGCGGGACGAGAGACCCAGTACTTC; J: TRBJ2-5; V: TRBV19; D: TRBD2; size: -
CDR3: CASSQTAGGFQNIQYF; DNA: TGTGCCAGCAGCCAGACAGCAGGGGGCTTCCAAAACATTCAGTACTTC; J: TRBJ2-4; V: TRBV3-1/TRBV3-2; D: TRBD1; size: -
CDR3: CASSKTGRTEAFF; DNA: TGTGCCAGCAGCAAGACAGGGAGGACTGAAGCTTTCTTT; J: TRBJ1-1; V: TRBV7-9; D: TRBD1; size: -
CDR3: CASSPTGVNQPQHF; DNA: TGTGCCAGTAGTCCGACAGGTGTAAATCAGCCCCAGCATTTT; J: TRBJ1-5; V: TRBV19; D: -; size: -
CDR3: CASSQVGRNPSYEQYF; DNA: TGTGCCAGCAGCCAAGTCGGGAGGAACCCCTCCTACGAGCAGTACTTC; J: TRBJ2-7; V: TRBV14; D: TRBD2; size: -
CDR3: CASSLGDYSNQPQHF; DNA: TGCGCCAGCAGCTTGGGAGATTATAGCAATCAGCCCCAGCATTTT; J: TRBJ1-5; V: TRBV5-1; D: -; size: once
CDR3: CASSTGYSPLHF; DNA: TGTGCCAGCAGCACAGGGTATTCACCCCTCCACTTT; J: TRBJ1-6; V: TRBV7-9; D: -; size: -
CDR3: CASSVVTDTQYF; DNA: TGTGCCAGCAGCGTAGTAACAGATACGCAGTATTTT; J: TRBJ2-3; V: TRBV9; D: -; size: -
CDR3: CASSQDHGTGTGYTF; DNA: TGCGCCAGCAGCCAAGATCATGGGACAGGTACCGGCTACACCTTC; J: TRBJ1-2; V: TRBV4-1; D: TRBD1; size: -
CDR3: CASSSQRQGDGYTF; DNA: TGTGCCAGCAGTTCGCAGCGACAGGGTGATGGCTACACCTTC; J: TRBJ1-2; V: TRBV11-2; D: TRBD1; size: -
CDR3: CASSLGGGFNEKLFF; DNA: TGTGCCAGCAGCCTAGGGGGGGGCTTTAATGAAAAACTGTTTTTT; J: TRBJ1-4; V: TRBV6-5; D: -; size: -